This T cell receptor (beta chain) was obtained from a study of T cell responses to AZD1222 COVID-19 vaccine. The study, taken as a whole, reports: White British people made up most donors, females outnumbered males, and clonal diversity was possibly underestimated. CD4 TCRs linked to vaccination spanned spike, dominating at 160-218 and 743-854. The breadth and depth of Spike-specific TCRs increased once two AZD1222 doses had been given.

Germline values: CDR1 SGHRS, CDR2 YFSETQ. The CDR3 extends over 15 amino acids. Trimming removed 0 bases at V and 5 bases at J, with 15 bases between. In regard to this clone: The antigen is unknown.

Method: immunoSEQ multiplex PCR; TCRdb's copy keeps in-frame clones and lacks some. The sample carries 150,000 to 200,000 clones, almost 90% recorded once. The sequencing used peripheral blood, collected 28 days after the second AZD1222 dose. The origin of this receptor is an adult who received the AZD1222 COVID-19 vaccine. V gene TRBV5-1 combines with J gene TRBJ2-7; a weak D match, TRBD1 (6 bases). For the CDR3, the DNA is TGCGCCAGCAGCTTGGGGGCTACAGGGACCCACGAGCAGTACTTC. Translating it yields CASSLGATGTHEQYF.